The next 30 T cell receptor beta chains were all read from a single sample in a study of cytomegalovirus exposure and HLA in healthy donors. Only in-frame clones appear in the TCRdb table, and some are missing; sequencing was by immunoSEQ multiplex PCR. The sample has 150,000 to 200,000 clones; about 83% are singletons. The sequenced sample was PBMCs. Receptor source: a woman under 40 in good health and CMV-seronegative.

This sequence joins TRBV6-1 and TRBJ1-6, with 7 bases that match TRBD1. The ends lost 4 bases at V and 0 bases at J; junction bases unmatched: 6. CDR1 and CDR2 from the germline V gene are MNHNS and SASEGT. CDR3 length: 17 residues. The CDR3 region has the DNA TGTGCCAGCAGTGTCGGACAGGCGAGCTCCTATAATTCACCCCTCCACTTT. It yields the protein CASSVGQASSYNSPLHF.

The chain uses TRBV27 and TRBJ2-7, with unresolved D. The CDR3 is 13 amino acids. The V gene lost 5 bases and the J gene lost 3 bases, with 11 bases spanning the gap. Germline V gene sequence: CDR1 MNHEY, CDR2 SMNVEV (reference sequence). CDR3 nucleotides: TGTGCCAGCAGTCGCCTTGGGCACTACGAGCAGTACTTC. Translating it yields CASSRLGHYEQYF.

The DNA for the CDR3 is TGTGCCATCAGTGAGTCGACCGCAGGGTTTTTCACCGGGGAGCTGTTTTTT. This codes for CAISESTAGFFTGELFF. The gene calls are TRBV10-3 and TRBJ2-2, with D possibly TRBD1 on 5 matching bases. V lost 0 bases to trimming and J lost 4 bases, with 15 bases between them. The length of the CDR3 is 17 residues. Germline lookup yields CDR1 ENHRY and CDR2 SYGVKD.

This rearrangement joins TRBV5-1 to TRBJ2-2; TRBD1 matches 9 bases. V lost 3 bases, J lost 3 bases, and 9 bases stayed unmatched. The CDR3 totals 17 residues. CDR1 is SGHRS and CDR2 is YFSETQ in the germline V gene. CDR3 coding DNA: TGCGCCAGCAGCTATCCCTCGGGACAGGGTTACACCGGGGAGCTGTTTTTT. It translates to CASSYPSGQGYTGELFF.

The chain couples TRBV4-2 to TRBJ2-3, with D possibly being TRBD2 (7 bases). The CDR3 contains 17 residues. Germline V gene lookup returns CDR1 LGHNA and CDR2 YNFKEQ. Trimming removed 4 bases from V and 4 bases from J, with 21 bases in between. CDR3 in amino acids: CASSPGGGGASSDTQYF. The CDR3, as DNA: TGTGCCAGCAGCCCAGGAGGCGGGGGCGCTTCTTCAGATACGCAGTATTTT.

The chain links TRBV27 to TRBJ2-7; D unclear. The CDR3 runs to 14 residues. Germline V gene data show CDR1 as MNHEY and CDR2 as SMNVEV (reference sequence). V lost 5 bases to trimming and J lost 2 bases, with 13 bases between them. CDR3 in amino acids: CASSVMVSAYEQYF. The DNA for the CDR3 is TGTGCCAGCAGTGTAATGGTCTCAGCCTACGAGCAGTACTTC.

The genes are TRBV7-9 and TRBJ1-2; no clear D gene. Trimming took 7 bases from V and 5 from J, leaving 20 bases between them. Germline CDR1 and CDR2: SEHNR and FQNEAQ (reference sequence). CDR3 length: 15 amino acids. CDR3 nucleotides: TGTGCCAGCACCTTTGCGGGGTCGGGGAAATATGGCTACACCTTC. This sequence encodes CASTFAGSGKYGYTF.

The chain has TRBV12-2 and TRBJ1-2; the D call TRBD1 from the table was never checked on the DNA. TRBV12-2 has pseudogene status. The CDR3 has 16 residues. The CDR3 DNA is TGTGCAAGTCGCCTCCAATACAGGGGCAGAGTCTATGGCTACACCTTC. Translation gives CASRLQYRGRVYGYTF.

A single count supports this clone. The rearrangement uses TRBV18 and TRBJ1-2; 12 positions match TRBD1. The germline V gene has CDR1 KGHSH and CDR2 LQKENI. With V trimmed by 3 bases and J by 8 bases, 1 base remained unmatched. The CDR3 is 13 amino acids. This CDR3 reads CASSPGTGGGYTF. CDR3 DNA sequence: TGTGCCAGCTCACCCGGGACAGGGGGCGGCTACACCTTC.

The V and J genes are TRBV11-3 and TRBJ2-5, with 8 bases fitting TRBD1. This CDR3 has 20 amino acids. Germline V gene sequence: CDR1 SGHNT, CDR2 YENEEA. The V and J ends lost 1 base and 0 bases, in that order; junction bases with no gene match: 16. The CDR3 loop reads CASSLVREKRAGGNQETQYF. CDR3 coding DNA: TGTGCCAGCAGCTTAGTAAGGGAGAAAAGGGCAGGGGGCAACCAAGAGACCCAGTACTTC.

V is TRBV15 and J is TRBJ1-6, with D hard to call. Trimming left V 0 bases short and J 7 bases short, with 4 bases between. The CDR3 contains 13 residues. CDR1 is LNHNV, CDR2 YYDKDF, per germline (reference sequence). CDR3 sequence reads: CATSRDLNSPLHF. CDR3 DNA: TGTGCCACCAGCAGAGATCTGAATTCACCCCTCCACTTT.

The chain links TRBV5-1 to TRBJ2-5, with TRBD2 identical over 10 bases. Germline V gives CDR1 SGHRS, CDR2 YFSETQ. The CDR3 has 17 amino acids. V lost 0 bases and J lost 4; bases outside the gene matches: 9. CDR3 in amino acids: CASSLGIAGGLPETQYF. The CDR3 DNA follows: TGCGCCAGCAGCTTGGGAATAGCGGGGGGATTACCAGAGACCCAGTACTTC. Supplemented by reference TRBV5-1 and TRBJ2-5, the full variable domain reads KAGVTQTPRYLIKTRGQQVTLSCSPISGHRSVSWYQQTPGQGLQFLFEYFSETQRNKGNFPGRFSGRQFSNSRSEMNVSTLELGDSALYLCASSLGIAGGLPETQYFGPGTRLLVL.

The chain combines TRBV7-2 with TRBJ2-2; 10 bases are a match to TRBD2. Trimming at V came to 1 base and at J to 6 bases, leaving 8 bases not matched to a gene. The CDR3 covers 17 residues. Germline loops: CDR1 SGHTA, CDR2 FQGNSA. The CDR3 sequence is CASSLGAAGGYSGELFF. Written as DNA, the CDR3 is TGTGCCAGCAGCTTAGGGGCAGCGGGGGGGTATTCCGGGGAGCTGTTTTTT.

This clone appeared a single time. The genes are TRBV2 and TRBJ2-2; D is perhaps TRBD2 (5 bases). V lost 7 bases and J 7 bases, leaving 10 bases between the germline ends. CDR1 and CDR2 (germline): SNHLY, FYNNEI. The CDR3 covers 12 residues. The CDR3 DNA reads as TGTGCCAGCAATCTAGAGGGCGGGGAGCTGTTTTTT. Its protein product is CASNLEGGELFF.

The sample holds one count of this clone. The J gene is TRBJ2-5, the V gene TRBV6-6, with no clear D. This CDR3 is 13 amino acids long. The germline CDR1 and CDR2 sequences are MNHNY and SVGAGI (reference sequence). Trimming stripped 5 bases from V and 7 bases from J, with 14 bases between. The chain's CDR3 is CASSGSATGTQYF. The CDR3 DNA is TGTGCCAGCAGTGGGTCGGCGACGGGGACCCAGTACTTC.

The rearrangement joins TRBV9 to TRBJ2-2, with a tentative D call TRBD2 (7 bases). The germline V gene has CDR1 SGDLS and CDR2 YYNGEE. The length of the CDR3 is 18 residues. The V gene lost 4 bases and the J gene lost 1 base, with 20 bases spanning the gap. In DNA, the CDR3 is TGTGCCAGCAGCCATCATGTGGGGGGGCCTATGAACACCGGGGAGCTGTTTTTT. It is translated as CASSHHVGGPMNTGELFF.

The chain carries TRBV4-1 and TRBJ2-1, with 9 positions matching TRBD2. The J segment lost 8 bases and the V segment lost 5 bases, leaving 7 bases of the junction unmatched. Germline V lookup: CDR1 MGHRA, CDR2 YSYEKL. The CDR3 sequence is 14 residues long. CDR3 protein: CASSARGLADEQFF. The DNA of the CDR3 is TGCGCCAGCAGCGCCCGGGGACTAGCTGATGAGCAGTTCTTC.

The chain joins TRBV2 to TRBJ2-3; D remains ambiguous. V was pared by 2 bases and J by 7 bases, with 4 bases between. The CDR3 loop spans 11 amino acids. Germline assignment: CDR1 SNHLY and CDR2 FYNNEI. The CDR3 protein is CASSELYTQYF. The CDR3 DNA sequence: TGTGCCAGCAGTGAACTTTATACGCAGTATTTT. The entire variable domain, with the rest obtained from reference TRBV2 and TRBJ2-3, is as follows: EPEVTQTPSHQVTQMGQEVILRCVPISNHLYFYWYRQILGQKVEFLVSFYNNEISEKSEIFDDQFSVERPDGSNFTLKIRSTKLEDSAMYFCASSELYTQYFGPGTRLTVL.

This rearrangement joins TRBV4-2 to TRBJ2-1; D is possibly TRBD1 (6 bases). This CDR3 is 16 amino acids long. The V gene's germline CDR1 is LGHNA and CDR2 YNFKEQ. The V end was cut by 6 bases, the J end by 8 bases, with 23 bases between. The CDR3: CASSQDLGAAYYEQFF. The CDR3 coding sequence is TGTGCCAGCAGTCAGGACCTGGGGGCCGCTTATTATGAGCAGTTCTTC.

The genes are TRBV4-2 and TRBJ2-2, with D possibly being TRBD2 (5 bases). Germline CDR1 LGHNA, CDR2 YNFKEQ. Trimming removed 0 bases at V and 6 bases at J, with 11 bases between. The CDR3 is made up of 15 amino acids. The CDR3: CASSQDPGKAGELFF. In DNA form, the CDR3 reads TGTGCCAGCAGCCAAGATCCGGGGAAGGCCGGGGAGCTGTTTTTT.

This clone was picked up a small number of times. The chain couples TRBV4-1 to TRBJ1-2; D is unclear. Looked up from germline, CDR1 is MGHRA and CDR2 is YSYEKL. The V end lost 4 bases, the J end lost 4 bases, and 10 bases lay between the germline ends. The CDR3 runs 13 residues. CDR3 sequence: CASSPQVSYGYTF. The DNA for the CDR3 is TGCGCCAGCAGCCCCCAAGTCAGCTATGGCTACACCTTC.

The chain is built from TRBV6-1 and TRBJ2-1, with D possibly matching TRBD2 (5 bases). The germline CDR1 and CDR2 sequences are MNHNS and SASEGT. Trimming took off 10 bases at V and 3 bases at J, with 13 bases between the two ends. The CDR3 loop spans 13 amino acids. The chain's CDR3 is CATTEGNYNEQFF. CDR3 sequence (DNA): TGTGCCACCACAGAGGGCAACTACAATGAGCAGTTCTTC.

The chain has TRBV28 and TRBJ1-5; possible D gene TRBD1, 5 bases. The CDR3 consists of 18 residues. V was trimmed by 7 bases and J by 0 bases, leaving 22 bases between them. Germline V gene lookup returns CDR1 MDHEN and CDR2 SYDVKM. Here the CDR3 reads CASTLPPGQGTSNQPQHF. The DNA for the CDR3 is TGTGCCAGCACCCTACCCCCAGGGCAGGGAACTAGCAATCAGCCCCAGCATTTT.

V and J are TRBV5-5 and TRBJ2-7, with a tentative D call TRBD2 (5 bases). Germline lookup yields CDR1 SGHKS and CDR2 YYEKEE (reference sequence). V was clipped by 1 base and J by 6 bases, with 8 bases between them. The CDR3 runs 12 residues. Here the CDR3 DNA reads TGTGCCAGCAGCTTGACCGCGGGCGAGCAGTACTTC. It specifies CASSLTAGEQYF.

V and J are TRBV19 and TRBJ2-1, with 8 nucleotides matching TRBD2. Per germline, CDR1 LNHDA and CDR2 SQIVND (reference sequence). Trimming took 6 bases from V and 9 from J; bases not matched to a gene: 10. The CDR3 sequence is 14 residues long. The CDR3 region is CASSIGTSHGEQFF. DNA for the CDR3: TGTGCCAGTAGCATCGGGACTAGTCATGGTGAGCAGTTCTTC.

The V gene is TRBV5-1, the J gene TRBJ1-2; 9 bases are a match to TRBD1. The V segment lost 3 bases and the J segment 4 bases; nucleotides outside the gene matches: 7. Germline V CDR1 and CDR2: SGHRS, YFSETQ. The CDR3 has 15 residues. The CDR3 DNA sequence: TGCGCCAGCAGCTCGGACAGGGGCGGCCTCTATGGCTACACCTTC. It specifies CASSSDRGGLYGYTF.

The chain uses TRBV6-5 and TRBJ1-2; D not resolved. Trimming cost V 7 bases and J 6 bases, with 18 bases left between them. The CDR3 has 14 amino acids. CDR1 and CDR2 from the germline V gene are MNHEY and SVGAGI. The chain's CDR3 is CASTKRAGLDGYTF. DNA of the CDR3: TGTGCCAGCACCAAGCGGGCAGGACTTGATGGCTACACCTTC.

As DNA, the CDR3 is TGCAGTGCTGGCCCCTCCTACGAGCAGTACTTC. Translation: CSAGPSYEQYF. The rearrangement joins TRBV20-1 to TRBJ2-7; no firm D call. The V gene lost 5 bases and the J gene lost 0 bases, with 5 bases spanning the gap. CDR1 DFQATT and CDR2 SNEGSKA come from the germline V gene (reference sequence). The CDR3 contains 11 residues.

CDR3 loop: CASSEVSGWGYTF. CDR3 DNA sequence: TGTGCCAGCAGTGAAGTGTCCGGTTGGGGCTACACCTTC. This chain joins TRBV6-1 and TRBJ1-2; unclear D gene. The germline V gene encodes CDR1 MNHNS and CDR2 SASEGT. Trimming cost V 1 base and J 8 bases, with 11 bases left between them. This CDR3 is 13 amino acids long.

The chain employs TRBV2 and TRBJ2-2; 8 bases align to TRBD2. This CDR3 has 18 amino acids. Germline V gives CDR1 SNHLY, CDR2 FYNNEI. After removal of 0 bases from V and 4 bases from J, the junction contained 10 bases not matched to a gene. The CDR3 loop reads CASSEASTPGGLTGELFF. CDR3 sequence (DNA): TGTGCCAGCAGTGAAGCGAGCACTCCGGGGGGGCTCACCGGGGAGCTGTTTTTT.